This is a list of T cell receptor beta chains from one sample in a study of Ad26.COV2.S vaccination and SARS-CoV-2 variants. The protocol was immunoSEQ multiplex PCR, while the TCRdb copy is restricted to in-frame clones and leaves out a portion. The sample includes about 350,000 clones, around 84% of them seen just once. The material was peripheral blood, obtained in a trial of Ad26.COV2.S vaccine versus placebo. The receptors derive from a person between 18 and 59 years old who received the Ad26.COV2.S COVID-19 vaccine or a placebo. The CDR3 runs from the conserved cysteine through the conserved F or W. A D gene is named only where the DNA matches it firmly. Rows may omit the clone size; those that give it use once, few, many or a size class.

j_call d_call v_call clone_size cdr3_nt cdr3_aa
TRBJ2-2 TRBD2 TRBV6-4 . TGTGCCAGCAGTGACTCGAGTCGGGGGGTCTCCGGGGAGCTGTTTTTT CASSDSSRGVSGELFF
TRBJ1-2 . TRBV25-1 . TGTGCCAGCAGTCCACCCCGGGGGGCGGATGGCTACACCTTC CASSPPRGADGYTF
TRBJ2-5 . TRBV2 . TGTGCCAGCCCTCGGGGGGACAGGAGAGAAGAGACCCAGTACTTC CASPRGDRREETQYF
TRBJ2-1 TRBD2 TRBV7-9 . TGTGCCAGCAGCCTTACTAGCGGAATTCGGTACAATGAGCAGTTCTTC CASSLTSGIRYNEQFF
TRBJ1-2 . TRBV5-6 once TGTGCCAGCAGCTTGTTAGGGGGGAATCTTGGCTACACCTTC CASSLLGGNLGYTF
TRBJ2-3 TRBD2 TRBV7-2 . TGTGCCAGCAGCTTACAAGCGGGGGGCCGCACAGATACGCAGTATTTT CASSLQAGGRTDTQYF
TRBJ2-3 . TRBV28 . TGTGCCAGCAGTTCCCTTTCGGGAGAAGGGAGCACAGATACGCAGTATTTT CASSSLSGEGSTDTQYF
TRBJ1-2 TRBD1 TRBV7-2 once TGTGCCAGCAGCTTAGTTAGGGGACAGGGTTGGGGCTACACCTTC CASSLVRGQGWGYTF
TRBJ2-2 TRBD1 TRBV5-8 . TGTGCCAGCAGCCACAGGGGGCTTTTTACAGACACCGGGGAGCTGTTTTTT CASSHRGLFTDTGELFF
TRBJ2-2 . TRBV5-1 . TGCGCCAGCAGCTTGGCCGACGGGGGCGCGAACACCGGGGAGCTGTTTTTT CASSLADGGANTGELFF
TRBJ1-2 . TRBV18 . TGTGCCAGCTCACTCGGTCTCGCCTTTAGGCGAGGCTACACCTTC CASSLGLAFRRGYTF
TRBJ1-1 . TRBV19 . TGTGCCAGTAGTATGTTTTGGGGGGACACTGAAGCTTTCTTT CASSMFWGDTEAFF
TRBJ1-6 . TRBV28 . TGTGCCAGCAGTTCCTACAGTGGGCTTAATTCACCCCTCCACTTT CASSSYSGLNSPLHF
TRBJ2-5 TRBD2 TRBV3-1/TRBV3-2 . TGTGCCAGCAGCCAAGTTACTAGCGGGGAGGAGACCCAGTACTTC CASSQVTSGEETQYF
TRBJ2-1 TRBD2 TRBV4-1 . TGCGCCAGCAGCCAGAGACTAGCGGGAGGGAGGGATGAGCAGTTCTTC CASSQRLAGGRDEQFF
TRBJ2-1 TRBD1 TRBV4-3 . TGCGCCAGCAGCCAAGCCCCGGGACAGGGTATGAATGAGCAGTTCTTC CASSQAPGQGMNEQFF
TRBJ2-2 TRBD1 TRBV28 . TGTGCCAGCAGTTCCCGACAGGGGAGTAGTGAGACCGGGGAGCTGTTTTTT CASSSRQGSSETGELFF
TRBJ2-1 . TRBV28 . TGTGCCAGCAGTGGGGGAGTCTCCGGGGTCAATGAGCAGTTCTTC CASSGGVSGVNEQFF
TRBJ1-5 TRBD1 TRBV7-8 . TGTGCCAGCAGCTCAGGGGGTAGCAATCAGCCCCAGCATTTT CASSSGGSNQPQHF
TRBJ2-3 . TRBV21-1 . TGTGCCAGCAGCAAGGTTCCGAACCACGAAATTTGCACAGATACGCAGTATTTT CASSKVPNHEICTDTQYF
TRBJ2-1 TRBD2 TRBV3-1/TRBV3-2 few TGTGCCAGCAGTCCGGGACTAGCGGGGGACAATGAGCAGTTCTTC CASSPGLAGDNEQFF
TRBJ2-1 TRBD2 TRBV4-3 . TGCGCCAGCAGCCAAGTTCTAGCGGGATACCCCCGCAATGAGCAGTTCTTC CASSQVLAGYPRNEQFF
TRBJ2-1 TRBD2 TRBV4-1 few TGCGCCAGCAGCCTTTTAGGACTAGCGGGGTACAATGAGCAGTTCTTC CASSLLGLAGYNEQFF
TRBJ2-7 . TRBV27 once TGTGCCAGCAGTTTATCGGGTGGGCGGGCCTCCTACGAGCAGTACTTC CASSLSGGRASYEQYF
TRBJ2-5 TRBD2 TRBV28 . TGTGCCAGCAGTCCCCCGGGGGGTCGGAAAGAGACCCAGTACTTC CASSPPGGRKETQYF
TRBJ1-3 . TRBV7-9 . TGTGCCCCAAGCGGAAACACCATATATTTT CAPSGNTIYF
TRBJ2-7 TRBD1 TRBV19 . TGTGCCAGTAGAGTGAGACAGGGGGGGACCTACGAGCAGTACTTC CASRVRQGGTYEQYF
TRBJ2-7 . TRBV10-3 once TGTGCCACCTCCCCACGGGGCGGGAACGAGCAGTACTTC CATSPRGGNEQYF
TRBJ2-1 TRBD2 TRBV5-1 . TGCGCCAGCAGCCTTAGCGGGGGGGCCGTAAATGAGCAGTTCTTC CASSLSGGAVNEQFF
TRBJ2-2 TRBD1 TRBV19 . TGTGCCAGTAGTATAGGTGGGACAGCGAACACCGGGGAGCTGTTTTTT CASSIGGTANTGELFF
TRBJ2-5 . TRBV29-1 few TGCAGCGTTGAAGTATTACACAACCAAGAGACCCAGTACTTC CSVEVLHNQETQYF
TRBJ1-1 TRBD1 TRBV2 . TGTGCCAGCGAGCGGGACAGCCGAACTACCGGCAATCTTAAAGCTTTCTTT CASERDSRTTGNLKAFF
TRBJ1-1 . TRBV19 . TGTGCCAGTAGTCAACAAATGAACACTGAAGCTTTCTTT CASSQQMNTEAFF
TRBJ1-6 TRBD1 TRBV28 . TGTGCCAGCAGCAACTATCTAGTGGGACAGAGCTCCTATAATTCACCCCTCCACTTT CASSNYLVGQSSYNSPLHF
TRBJ1-1 TRBD1 TRBV6-2/TRBV6-3 . TGTGCCAGCAGTATCGTACAGGGGGCGATGGTTAACACTGAAGCTTTCTTT CASSIVQGAMVNTEAFF
TRBJ2-3 . TRBV19 . TGTGCCAGTAGTGGGGCTAGCGGCACAGATACGCAGTATTTT CASSGASGTDTQYF
TRBJ2-7 TRBD1 TRBV4-1 . TGCGCCAGCAGTCAGGGGGACAGGGGGCCGTACGAGCAGTACTTC CASSQGDRGPYEQYF
TRBJ2-3 . TRBV5-1 few TGCGCCAGCAGACCATCAGCGGAAGTCAATACGCAGTATTTT CASRPSAEVNTQYF
TRBJ2-5 . TRBV4-3 . TGCGCCAGCAGCCAATCCATTGGTTACCAAGAGACCCAGTACTTC CASSQSIGYQETQYF
TRBJ2-1 TRBD2 TRBV27 . TGTGCCAGCAGTTTATCCTCGGGGGGGAACTCCTACAATGAGCAGTTCTTC CASSLSSGGNSYNEQFF
TRBJ2-1 . TRBV7-9 . TGTGCCAGCAGCTCACTAGCGCCAGGGGACAATGAGCAGTTCTTC CASSSLAPGDNEQFF
TRBJ2-3 . TRBV5-1 . TGCGCCAGCAGTTTACAGGGAGTCCCAGATACGCAGTATTTT CASSLQGVPDTQYF
TRBJ2-1 . TRBV4-1 . TGCGCCAGCAGCAACCCGGGAACAGCCGTCAATGAGCAGTTCTTC CASSNPGTAVNEQFF
TRBJ2-5 . TRBV6-2/TRBV6-3 few TGTGCCAGCAGTTACTCTCGGCAAGAGACCCAGTACTTC CASSYSRQETQYF
TRBJ2-5 . TRBV2 . TGTGCCAGCAGTGCGGATGGACACCACTTCCAAGAGACCCAGTACTTC CASSADGHHFQETQYF
TRBJ1-3 . TRBV9 . TGTGCCAGCAGCGTTGGACCGACCTACTCTGGAAACACCATATATTTT CASSVGPTYSGNTIYF
TRBJ1-3 . TRBV9 . TGTGCCAGCAGCTCTGGACCGACCCACTCTGGAAACACCATATATTTT CASSSGPTHSGNTIYF